This T cell receptor (beta chain) derives from a study of T cells after yellow fever vaccination. The ends lost 6 bases at V and 0 bases at J; junction bases unmatched: 1. The germline gives CDR1 ENHRY, CDR2 SYGVKD. CDR3 size: 15 residues. By 5'RACE template switching, TCR cDNA was produced, with a universal primer site and UMIs added in the process. One entry per CDR3 protein results from TCRdb running MiXCR on the 5' RACE reads. The sample includes over 45,000 distinct CDR3 sequences, 4.5% to 6% of them seen just once. This clonotype was detected a few times. This TCR was sampled from a man between 18 and 35 years old who received the YFV17D yellow fever vaccine. This specimen was PBMCs, either bulk or a sorted T-cell subset (CD4+, CD8+, memory, or dextramer-sorted; not recorded which), taken on the day of the yellow fever booster vaccination. The chain joins TRBV10-3 to TRBJ1-6, with 8 bases identical to TRBD1. The CDR3 sequence is CAIRTGGSYNSPLHF. CDR3 in DNA: TGTGCCATCAGAACAGGGGGCTCCTATAATTCACCCCTCCACTTT.